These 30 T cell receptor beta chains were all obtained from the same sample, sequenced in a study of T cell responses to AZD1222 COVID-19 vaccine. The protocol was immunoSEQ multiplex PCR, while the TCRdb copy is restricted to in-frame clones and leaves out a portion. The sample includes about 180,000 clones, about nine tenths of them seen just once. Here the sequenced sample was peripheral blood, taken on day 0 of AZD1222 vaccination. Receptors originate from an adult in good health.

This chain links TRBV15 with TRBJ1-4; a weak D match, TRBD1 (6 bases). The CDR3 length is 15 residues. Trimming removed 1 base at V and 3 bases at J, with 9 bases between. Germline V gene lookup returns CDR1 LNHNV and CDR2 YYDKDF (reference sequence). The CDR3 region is CATSRGTDPNEKLFF. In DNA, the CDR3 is TGTGCCACCAGCAGAGGGACAGATCCTAATGAAAAACTGTTTTTT.

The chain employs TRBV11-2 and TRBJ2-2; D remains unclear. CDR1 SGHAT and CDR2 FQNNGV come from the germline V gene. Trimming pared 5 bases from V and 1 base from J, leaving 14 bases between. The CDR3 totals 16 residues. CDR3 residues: CASSHSQGVNTGELFF. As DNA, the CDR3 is TGTGCCAGCAGCCACTCCCAAGGAGTGAACACCGGGGAGCTGTTTTTT. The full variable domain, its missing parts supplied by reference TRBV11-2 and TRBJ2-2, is EAGVAQSPRYKIIEKRQSVAFWCNPISGHATLYWYQQILGQGPKLLIQFQNNGVVDDSQLPKDRFSAERLKGVDSTLKIQPAKLEDSAVYLCASSHSQGVNTGELFFGEGSRLTVL.

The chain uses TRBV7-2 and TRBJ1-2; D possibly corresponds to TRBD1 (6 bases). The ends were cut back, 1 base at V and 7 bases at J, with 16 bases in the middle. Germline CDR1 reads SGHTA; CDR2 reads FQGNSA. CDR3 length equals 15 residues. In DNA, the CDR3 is TGTGCCAGCAGCTTAGAGGGCAGGGGACTTTCTGGCTACACCTTC. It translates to CASSLEGRGLSGYTF.

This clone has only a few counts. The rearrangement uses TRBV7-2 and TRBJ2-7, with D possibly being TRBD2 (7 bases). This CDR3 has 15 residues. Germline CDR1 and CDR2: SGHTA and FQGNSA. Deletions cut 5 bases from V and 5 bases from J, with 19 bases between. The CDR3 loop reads CASSHRGGGENEQYF. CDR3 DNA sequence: TGTGCCAGCAGCCACCGGGGAGGGGGGGAAAACGAGCAGTACTTC.

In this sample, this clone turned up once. CDR3 loop: CATSRDRGGRNTQYF. The CDR3 region has the DNA TGTGCCACCAGCAGAGATCGCGGGGGCAGGAATACGCAGTATTTT. J is TRBJ2-3 and V is TRBV15, with D possibly TRBD2 on 7 matching bases. The length of the CDR3 is 15 residues. In germline, CDR1 is LNHNV, CDR2 YYDKDF (reference sequence). V dropped 0 bases and J dropped 7 bases, with 14 bases sitting between them.

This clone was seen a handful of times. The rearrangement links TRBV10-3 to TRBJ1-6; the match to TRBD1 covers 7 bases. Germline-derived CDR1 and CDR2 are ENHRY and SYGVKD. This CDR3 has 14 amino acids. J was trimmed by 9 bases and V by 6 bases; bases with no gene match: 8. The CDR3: CAIRRQGLGSPLHF. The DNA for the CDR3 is TGTGCCATCAGAAGACAGGGTCTTGGTTCACCCCTCCACTTT.

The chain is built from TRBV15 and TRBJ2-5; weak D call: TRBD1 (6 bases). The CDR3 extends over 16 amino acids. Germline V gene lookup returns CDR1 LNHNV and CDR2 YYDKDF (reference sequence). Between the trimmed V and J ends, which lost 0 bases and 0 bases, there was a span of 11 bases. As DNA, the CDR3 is TGTGCCACCAGCAGAGATTCCCCAGGGGACCAAGAGACCCAGTACTTC. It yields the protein CATSRDSPGDQETQYF.

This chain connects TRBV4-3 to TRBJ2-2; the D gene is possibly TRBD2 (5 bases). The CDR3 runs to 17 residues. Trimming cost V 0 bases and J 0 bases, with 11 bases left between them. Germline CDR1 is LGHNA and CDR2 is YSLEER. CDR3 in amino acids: CASSQDLIGANTGELFF. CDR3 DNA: TGCGCCAGCAGCCAAGATCTGATCGGGGCGAACACCGGGGAGCTGTTTTTT.

This chain's CDR3 is CAWSQDLGANEKLFF. The CDR3, as DNA: TGTGCCTGGAGCCAGGACTTGGGTGCGAATGAAAAACTGTTTTTT. The V call is TRBV30, the J call TRBJ1-4; no definite D call. CDR1 is GTSNPN, CDR2 SVGIG, per germline (reference sequence). Trimming left V 3 bases short and J 5 bases short, with 16 bases between. The CDR3 consists of 15 residues.

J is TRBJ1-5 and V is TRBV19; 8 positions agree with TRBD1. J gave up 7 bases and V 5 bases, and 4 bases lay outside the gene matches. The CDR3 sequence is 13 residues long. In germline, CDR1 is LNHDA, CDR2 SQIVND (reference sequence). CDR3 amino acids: CASSGQGGQPQHF. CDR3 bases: TGTGCCAGTAGTGGACAGGGAGGGCAGCCCCAGCATTTT.

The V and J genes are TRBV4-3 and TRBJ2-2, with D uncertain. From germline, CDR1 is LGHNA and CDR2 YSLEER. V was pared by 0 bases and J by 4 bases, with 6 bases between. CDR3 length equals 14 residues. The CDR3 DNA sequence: TGCGCCAGCAGCCAAGATTTCGTCACCGGGGAGCTGTTTTTT. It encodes CASSQDFVTGELFF.

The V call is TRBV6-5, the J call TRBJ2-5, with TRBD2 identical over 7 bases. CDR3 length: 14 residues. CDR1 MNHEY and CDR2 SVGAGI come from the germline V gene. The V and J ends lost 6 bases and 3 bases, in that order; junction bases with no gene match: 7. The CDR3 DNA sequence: TGTGCCAGCAGACTTTGGGGGGGGAAAGAGACCCAGTACTTC. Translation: CASRLWGGKETQYF.

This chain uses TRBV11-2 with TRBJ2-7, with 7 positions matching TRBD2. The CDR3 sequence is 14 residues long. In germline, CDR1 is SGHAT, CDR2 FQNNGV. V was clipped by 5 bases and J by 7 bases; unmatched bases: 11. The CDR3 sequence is CASSPGRGSVEQYF. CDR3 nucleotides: TGTGCCAGCAGCCCAGGGAGGGGCTCGGTAGAGCAGTACTTC.

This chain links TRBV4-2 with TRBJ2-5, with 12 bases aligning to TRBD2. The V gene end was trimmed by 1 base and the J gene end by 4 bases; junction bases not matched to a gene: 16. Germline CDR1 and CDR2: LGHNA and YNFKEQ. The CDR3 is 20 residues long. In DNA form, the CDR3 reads TGTGCCAGCAGCCAAGTAGCCCCCGCTAGCGGGGGGGCCAGGGGAGAGACCCAGTACTTC. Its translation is CASSQVAPASGGARGETQYF.

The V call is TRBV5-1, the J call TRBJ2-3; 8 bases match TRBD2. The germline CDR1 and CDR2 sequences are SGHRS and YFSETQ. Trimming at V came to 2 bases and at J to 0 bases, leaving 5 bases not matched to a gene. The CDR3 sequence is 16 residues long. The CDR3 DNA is TGCGCCAGCAGCTTAAACACGGGGGGGAGCACAGATACGCAGTATTTT. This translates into CASSLNTGGSTDTQYF.

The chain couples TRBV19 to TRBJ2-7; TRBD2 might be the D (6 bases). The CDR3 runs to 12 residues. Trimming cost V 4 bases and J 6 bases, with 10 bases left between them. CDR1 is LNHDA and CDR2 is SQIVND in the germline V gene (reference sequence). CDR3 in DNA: TGTGCCAGTAGTAGCCAGGAGGGCGAGCAGTACTTC. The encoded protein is CASSSQEGEQYF.

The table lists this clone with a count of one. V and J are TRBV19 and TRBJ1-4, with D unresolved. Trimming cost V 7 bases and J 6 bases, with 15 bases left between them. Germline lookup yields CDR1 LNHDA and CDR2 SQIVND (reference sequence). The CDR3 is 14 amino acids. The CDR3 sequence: CASTWQARHEKLFF. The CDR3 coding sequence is TGTGCCAGTACCTGGCAGGCAAGACATGAAAAACTGTTTTTT.

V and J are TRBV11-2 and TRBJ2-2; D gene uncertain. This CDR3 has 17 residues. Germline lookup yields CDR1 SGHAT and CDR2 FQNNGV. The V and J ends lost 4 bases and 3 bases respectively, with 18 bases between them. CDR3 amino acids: CASSYPLGGFDTGELFF. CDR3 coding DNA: TGTGCCAGCAGCTACCCTCTGGGTGGATTTGACACCGGGGAGCTGTTTTTT.

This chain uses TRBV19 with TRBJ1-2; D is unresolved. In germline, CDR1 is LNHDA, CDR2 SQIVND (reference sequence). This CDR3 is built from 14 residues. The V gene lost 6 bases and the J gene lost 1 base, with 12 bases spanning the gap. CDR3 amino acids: CASRRTDINYGYTF. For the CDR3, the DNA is TGTGCCAGTAGACGGACCGACATTAACTATGGCTACACCTTC.

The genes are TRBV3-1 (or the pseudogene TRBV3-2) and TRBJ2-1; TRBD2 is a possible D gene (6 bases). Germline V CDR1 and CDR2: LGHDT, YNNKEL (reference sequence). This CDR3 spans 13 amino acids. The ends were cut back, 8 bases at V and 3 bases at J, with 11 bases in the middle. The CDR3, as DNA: TGTGCCAGCGGTACGGGAGTCTACAATGAGCAGTTCTTC. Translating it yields CASGTGVYNEQFF.

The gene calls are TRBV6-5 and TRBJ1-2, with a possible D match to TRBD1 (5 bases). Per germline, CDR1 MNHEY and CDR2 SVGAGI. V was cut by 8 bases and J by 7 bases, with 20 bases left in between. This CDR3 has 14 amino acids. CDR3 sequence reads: CASESRSQAGGYTF. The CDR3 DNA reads TGTGCCAGCGAATCCCGTTCACAGGCCGGTGGCTACACCTTC.

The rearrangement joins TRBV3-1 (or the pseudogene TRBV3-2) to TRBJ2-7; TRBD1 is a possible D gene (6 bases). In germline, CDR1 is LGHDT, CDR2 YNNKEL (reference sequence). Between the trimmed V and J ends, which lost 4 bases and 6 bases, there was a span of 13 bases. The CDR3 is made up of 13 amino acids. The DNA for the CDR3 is TGTGCCAGCAGCCTTCATACAGGGTCCGAGCAGTACTTC. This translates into CASSLHTGSEQYF.

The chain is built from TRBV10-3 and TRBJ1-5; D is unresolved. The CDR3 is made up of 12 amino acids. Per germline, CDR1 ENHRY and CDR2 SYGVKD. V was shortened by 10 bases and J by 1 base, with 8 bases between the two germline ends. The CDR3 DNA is TGTGCCACGAGAGAGAGCAATCAGCCCCAGCATTTT. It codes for CATRESNQPQHF.

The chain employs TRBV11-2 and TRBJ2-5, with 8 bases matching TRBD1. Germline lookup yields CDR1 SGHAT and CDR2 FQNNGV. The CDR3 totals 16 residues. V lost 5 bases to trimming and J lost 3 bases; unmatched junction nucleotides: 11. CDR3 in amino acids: CASSKNLPGQEETQYF. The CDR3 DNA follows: TGTGCCAGCAGCAAAAACCTTCCGGGACAGGAAGAGACCCAGTACTTC.

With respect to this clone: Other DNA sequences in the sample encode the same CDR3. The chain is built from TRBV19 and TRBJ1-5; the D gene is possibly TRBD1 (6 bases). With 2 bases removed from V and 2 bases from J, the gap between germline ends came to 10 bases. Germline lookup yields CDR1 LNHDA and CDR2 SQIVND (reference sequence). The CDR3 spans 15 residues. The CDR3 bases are TGTGCCAGTAGTATAACAGGGTTTGGCAATCAGCCCCAGCATTTT. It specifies CASSITGFGNQPQHF.

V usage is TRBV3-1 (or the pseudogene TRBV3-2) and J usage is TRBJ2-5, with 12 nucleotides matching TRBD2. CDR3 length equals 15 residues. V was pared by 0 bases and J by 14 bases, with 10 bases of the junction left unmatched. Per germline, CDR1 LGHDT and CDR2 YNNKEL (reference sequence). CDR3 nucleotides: TGTGCCAGCAGCCAAGACCGGACTAGCGGGGCAAAAGCCTACTTC. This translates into CASSQDRTSGAKAYF.

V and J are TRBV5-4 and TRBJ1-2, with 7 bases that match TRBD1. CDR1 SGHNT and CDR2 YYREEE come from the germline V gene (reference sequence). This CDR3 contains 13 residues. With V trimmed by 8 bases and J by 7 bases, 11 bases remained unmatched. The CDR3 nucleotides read TGTGCCAGTAGCACTGGGACAGTGGGTGGCTACACCTTC. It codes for CASSTGTVGGYTF.

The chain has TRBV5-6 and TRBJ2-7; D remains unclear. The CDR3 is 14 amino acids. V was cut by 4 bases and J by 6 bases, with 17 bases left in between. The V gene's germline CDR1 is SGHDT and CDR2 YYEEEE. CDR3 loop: CASSQEGPTVEQYF. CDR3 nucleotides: TGTGCCAGCAGCCAGGAAGGGCCGACGGTCGAGCAGTACTTC.

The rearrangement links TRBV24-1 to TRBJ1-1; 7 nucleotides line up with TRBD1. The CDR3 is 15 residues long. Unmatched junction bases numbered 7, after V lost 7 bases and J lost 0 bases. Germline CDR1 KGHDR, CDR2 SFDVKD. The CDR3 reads CATSGQESMNTEAFF. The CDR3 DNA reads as TGTGCCACCAGCGGACAGGAATCTATGAACACTGAAGCTTTCTTT.

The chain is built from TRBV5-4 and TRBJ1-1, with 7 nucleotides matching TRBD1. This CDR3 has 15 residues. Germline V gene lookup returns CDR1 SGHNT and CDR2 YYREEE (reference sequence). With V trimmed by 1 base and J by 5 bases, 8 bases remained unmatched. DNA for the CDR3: TGTGCCAGCAGCTTGTCAACAGGGGCGGGGACTGAAGCTTTCTTT. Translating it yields CASSLSTGAGTEAFF.